This T cell receptor beta chain was captured by sequencing in a study of T-cell memory formation after mild COVID-19. This clonotype was found a few times. The CDR3 spans 16 residues. Trimming took off 2 bases at V and 2 bases at J, with 13 bases between the two ends. The germline V gene encodes CDR1 SGHVS and CDR2 FQNEAQ. A single record per CDR3 protein comes from TCRdb applying MiXCR to the 5' RACE reads. Among approximately 250,000 distinct CDR3 sequences listed, around 17% were seen once. The gene calls are TRBV7-8 and TRBJ1-3; D not certain. The source of this sequence is a man aged 18 to 30 who had mild COVID-19 (a few samples of this study predate the infection). Cell type and time point are not known. The sample was PBMCs or a T cell subset sorted from them (not recorded which). The CDR3, as DNA: TGTGCCAGCAGCTTACTAGCCGGACTGACTGGAAACACCATATATTTT. Translation: CASSLLAGLTGNTIYF.